This T cell receptor beta chain stems from a study of blood T cell repertoires in COVID-19. In the study overall: Sources were T cells, B-cell-depleted T cells, or PBMCs; the material itself was cDNA or gDNA.

Authors' processing steps: Scientists estimated how many nucleated cells there were by amplifying reference gene primers. The protocol was immunoSEQ multiplex PCR, while the TCRdb copy is restricted to in-frame clones and leaves out a portion. D and trimming come from the DNA, and the V and J calls and clone size come from that table. The sample yields approximately 300,000 clones, roughly 82% seen once. The trim removed 5 bases at V and 7 bases at J, leaving 5 bases unmatched. The length of the CDR3 is 13 residues. The germline CDR1 and CDR2 sequences are SGHAT and FQDESV (reference sequence). V is TRBV11-1 and J is TRBJ1-1, with 9 positions matching TRBD1. The receptor's source is a woman between 50 and 59 years old with acute or convalescent COVID-19. Material: peripheral blood. In nucleotides, the CDR3 is TGTGCCAGCAGCATACGACAGGGGGATGAAGCTTTCTTT. It specifies CASSIRQGDEAFF.